The 6 T cell receptor beta chains below all came from one sample that was sequenced in a study of tumor-infiltrating lymphocytes in primary liver carcinoma (dated by TCRdb to about 2017). Sequenced on an Illumina HiSeq 2500. Using a constant-region primer and ProtoScript II reverse transcriptase, TCRbeta-specific cDNA was reverse-transcribed from 450 to 650 ng total RNA. Three nested multiplex PCR rounds, following a slightly modified ARM-PCR procedure, were used to build the TCRbeta libraries. Each of the first two PCR rounds ran for around 11 cycles and used multiplex TRBV1-TRBV30 forward primers together with a Cbeta reverse primer. The public reads were run again by TCRdb, first through fastp at Q25 and then through MiXCR, and only productive beta chains were kept. Here each entry gathers all rows of one CDR3 protein and keeps the most common genes and DNA. This sample lists approximately 92,000 distinct CDR3 sequences; around 68% were detected once. Around 25% of the sample is in the top ten clones.

Without any cell sorting, total RNA and DNA were co-extracted from approximately 22-30 mg of bulk tissue using the AllPrep DNA/RNA mini kit. The sequenced sample was tumor-adjacent normal liver tissue. These receptors came from a man aged 40-50 years with primary liver carcinoma and hepatitis B virus infection.

This clonotype has only one observation. The chain has TRBV12-3 or TRBV12-4 and TRBJ1-1, with a weak D call TRBD1 (6 bases). This CDR3 is 12 amino acids long. The V gene lost 11 bases and the J gene lost 9 bases, with 19 bases spanning the gap. The CDR3 DNA sequence: TGTGCCTGTGGCCCACAGGGTACGAAAGCTTTCTTT. Its translation: CACGPQGTKAFF.

The J gene is TRBJ2-1, the V gene TRBV5-1, with a tentative D call TRBD2 (5 bases). V dropped 3 bases and J dropped 6 bases, with 16 bases sitting between them. Per the germline V gene, CDR1 is SGHRS and CDR2 is YFSETQ. This CDR3 region has 15 residues. CDR3 sequence (DNA): TGCGCCAGCAGCTCGTCACCTACTAGTAGCAATGAGCAGTTCTTC. This translates into CASSSSPTSSNEQFF. Looking up the rest from reference TRBV5-1 and TRBJ2-1 gives the full variable domain: KAGVTQTPRYLIKTRGQQVTLSCSPISGHRSVSWYQQTPGQGLQFLFEYFSETQRNKGNFPGRFSGRQFSNSRSEMNVSTLELGDSALYLCASSSSPTSSNEQFFGPGTRLTVL.

Many counts were recorded for this clonotype. V usage is TRBV4-2 and J usage is TRBJ1-5, with 10 bases lining up with TRBD1. V lost 0 bases to trimming and J lost 7 bases; unmatched junction nucleotides: 6. Germline CDR1 LGHNA, CDR2 YNFKEQ. The CDR3 is 16 residues long. The CDR3 DNA reads as TGTGCCAGCAGCCAAGACTTCGGACAGGGGGGCCAGCCCCAGCATTTT. Residues: CASSQDFGQGGQPQHF.

Worth noting for this clonotype: This likely comes from a read error, as the CDR3 has no conserved phenylalanine or tryptophan at its end. The CDR3, as DNA: TGTGCCTGCAGCCAGACTAGCGTGTACAATAAGCAGTTCATC. It yields the protein CACSQTSVYNKQFI. The chain links TRBV11-2 to TRBJ2-1; 8 nucleotides match TRBD2. The CDR3 loop spans 14 amino acids. Germline V lookup: CDR1 SGHAT, CDR2 FQNNGV.

This clonotype was recorded at least ten times. The CDR3 here is CASSERGSTDTQYF. The CDR3 nucleotides are TGTGCCAGCAGTGAAAGGGGTAGCACAGATACGCAGTATTTT. J is TRBJ2-3 and V is TRBV6-1, with TRBD1 as a possible D gene (5 bases). The CDR3 has 14 amino acids. CDR1 is MNHNS and CDR2 is SASEGT in the germline V gene. Trimming left V 2 bases short and J 0 bases short, with 6 bases between.

The chain is built from TRBV12-3 or TRBV12-4 and TRBJ1-4; TRBD1 matches at 8 bases. V was clipped by 9 bases and J by 5 bases; unmatched bases: 8. The CDR3 runs 14 residues. The CDR3 DNA is TGTGCCAGAAGATTGGACAGGGAGAATGAAAAACTGTTTTTT. This encodes CARRLDRENEKLFF.